This T cell receptor (beta chain) appears in the sequencing data of a study of OX40 agonist ivuxolimab in advanced cancers. Study overall: The treatment was a fully human IgG2 OX40 agonist, ivuxolimab. Earlier treatment with anti-PD-1, anti-PD-L1 or anti-CTLA-4 was permitted, and over 35% had received some. The study, taken as a whole, reports: Low normalized T-cell clonal expansion was also seen in some nonresponders. Expanded clones were, on average, more numerous in CD8+ T cells than in CD4+.

Sequencing used immunoSEQ multiplex PCR; TCRdb keeps in-frame clones, though not all of them. The sample has almost 90,000 clones, approximately 91% seen once. Per germline, CDR1 MNHNS and CDR2 SASEGT. This CDR3 has 15 amino acids. V dropped 8 bases and J dropped 1 base, with 17 bases sitting between them. Concerning this clone itself: Its specificity is unknown.

This TCR was sampled from an adult with an advanced solid tumor such as melanoma, head and neck, liver or kidney cancer. V gene TRBV6-1 combines with J gene TRBJ1-2; the D gene is possibly TRBD1 (6 bases). Sequencing was performed on CD4+ or CD8+ T cells sorted from blood, taken in a trial of the OX40 agonist ivuxolimab. The DNA for the CDR3 is TGTGCCAGCTCAGATCCAGGGGCCGGTAACTATGGCTACACCTTC. Translated: CASSDPGAGNYGYTF.